Listed below are T cell receptor beta chains from one sample, sequenced in a study of T cells after yellow fever vaccination. Each CDR3 protein gets one entry after TCRdb re-called the 5' RACE reads with MiXCR. The sample has tens of thousands of distinct CDR3 sequences, 4.5% to 5.5% seen once; the top ten hold 12%. The input for sequencing was PBMCs, either bulk or a sorted T-cell subset (CD4+, CD8+, memory, or dextramer-sorted; not recorded which), taken 15 days after the yellow fever booster vaccination. The receptors come from a man younger than 45 who received the YFV17D yellow fever vaccine. CDR3s include the opening cysteine and the closing phenylalanine or tryptophan. A D gene is named only where the DNA matches it firmly. Rows may omit the clone size; those that give it use once, few, many or a size class.

length | size | J | V | D | CDR3 | DNA
16 | many | TRBJ2-1 | TRBV6-2/TRBV6-3 | TRBD2 | CASRVSGTFSYNEQFF | TGTGCCAGCAGAGTAAGCGGGACTTTCTCCTACAATGAGCAGTTCTTC
16 | many | TRBJ1-4 | TRBV25-1 | . | CASSEYPGATNEKLFF | TGTGCCAGCAGTGAATACCCGGGGGCAACTAATGAAAAACTGTTTTTT
16 | many | TRBJ2-1 | TRBV18 | . | CASSSGVRGSYNEQFF | TGTGCCAGCTCGTCCGGTGTCCGGGGATCCTACAATGAGCAGTTCTTC
13 | many | TRBJ2-1 | TRBV6-2/TRBV6-3 | . | CATSGSGARQQFF | TGTGCCACCTCGGGTTCAGGAGCCAGGCAGCAGTTCTTC
15 | many | TRBJ2-5 | TRBV6-1 | TRBD2 | CASSVASGRGETQYF | TGTGCCAGCAGTGTAGCTAGCGGGAGAGGAGAGACCCAGTACTTC
16 | many | TRBJ2-2 | TRBV6-2/TRBV6-3 | TRBD1 | CASSYWGQGDTGELFF | TGTGCCAGCAGTTACTGGGGACAGGGGGACACCGGGGAGCTGTTTTTT
14 | . | TRBJ2-1 | TRBV9 | . | CASSVAGIYNEQFF | TGTGCCAGCAGCGTCGCCGGGATCTACAATGAGCAGTTCTTC
13 | many | TRBJ1-2 | TRBV28 | . | CASSLDPGIGYTF | TGTGCCAGCAGTTTAGATCCCGGGATCGGCTACACCTTC
12 | many | TRBJ2-3 | TRBV29-1 | . | CSVDGGTDTQYF | TGCAGCGTTGACGGGGGCACAGATACGCAGTATTTT
14 | many | TRBJ2-3 | TRBV4-2 | . | CASSSSKEWDTQYF | TGTGCCAGCAGTTCAAGTAAGGAGTGGGATACGCAGTATTTT
10 | few | TRBJ2-4 | TRBV6-6 | . | CATSTAPQYF | TGTGCCACCTCGACAGCTCCTCAGTACTTC
18 | many | TRBJ1-5 | TRBV6-2/TRBV6-3 | TRBD1 | CASAERDRGRSGNQPQHF | TGTGCCAGCGCCGAACGGGACAGGGGGAGGTCTGGCAATCAGCCCCAGCATTTT
13 | many | TRBJ2-7 | TRBV5-1 | TRBD1 | CASSSRGLYEQYF | TGCGCCAGCAGCTCCAGGGGGCTCTACGAGCAGTACTTC
12 | many | TRBJ1-4 | TRBV5-1 | . | CASSSEGEKLFF | TGCGCCAGCAGCTCGGAGGGGGAAAAACTGTTTTTT
9 | many | TRBJ1-2 | TRBV20-1 | . | CGTSWGYTF | TGCGGCACCTCATGGGGCTACACCTTC
13 | few | TRBJ1-5 | TRBV7-2 | TRBD1 | CASSLTGLQPQHF | TGTGCCAGCAGTTTGACAGGGTTACAGCCCCAGCATTTT
13 | many | TRBJ1-1 | TRBV30 | . | CAWSVPPGTEAFF | TGTGCCTGGAGTGTACCCCCGGGGACTGAAGCTTTCTTT
13 | many | TRBJ1-1 | TRBV19 | . | CASSIGENTEAFF | TGTGCCAGTAGTATAGGGGAGAACACTGAAGCTTTCTTT
14 | . | TRBJ1-3 | TRBV5-6 | TRBD1 | CASSLQGAGNTIYF | TGTGCCAGCAGCTTACAGGGGGCTGGAAACACCATATATTTT
12 | many | TRBJ2-3 | TRBV7-8 | . | CASSAARDTQYF | TGTGCCAGCAGCGCCGCTAGAGATACGCAGTATTTT